The 21 T cell receptor beta chains listed next were all sequenced from one sample in a study of T cell changes during pregnancy in multiple sclerosis. Clones were sequenced by immunoSEQ multiplex PCR, and TCRdb holds only the in-frame ones, with some missing. The sample includes tens of thousands of clones, 75% to 95% of them seen just once. Material: CD8+ T cells from peripheral blood mononuclear cells, obtained before pregnancy. These receptor sequences come from a female donor with multiple sclerosis, enrolled in a pregnancy study.

The chain carries TRBV30 and TRBJ2-1; 11 bases agree with TRBD2. Germline CDR1 is GTSNPN and CDR2 is SVGIG (reference sequence). V dropped 1 base and J dropped 7; count of bases not matched to a gene: 6. CDR3 size: 15 residues. The CDR3 loop is CAWSELAGELNEQFF. For the CDR3, the DNA is TGTGCCTGGAGTGAACTAGCGGGAGAGTTAAATGAGCAGTTCTTC.

The sample holds one count of this clone. This chain joins TRBV29-1 and TRBJ2-1, with 8 bases lining up with TRBD2. From germline, CDR1 is SQVTM and CDR2 ANQGSEA. The ends lost 5 bases at V and 6 bases at J; junction bases unmatched: 12. The CDR3 has 15 residues. CDR3 bases: TGCAGCGTTTTTCCGGGACTAGGAGTTGTCAATGAGCAGTTCTTC. It codes for CSVFPGLGVVNEQFF.

The V call is TRBV28, the J call TRBJ1-4; possible D gene TRBD1, 5 bases. CDR3 length equals 14 residues. Trimming removed 7 bases at V and 5 bases at J, with 14 bases between. The germline gives CDR1 MDHEN, CDR2 SYDVKM. The CDR3 bases are TGTGCCAGCACCTTTCAGGGTTTAAATGAAAAACTGTTTTTT. This encodes CASTFQGLNEKLFF.

The chain uses TRBV7-6 and TRBJ2-7, with 11 positions matching TRBD2. J was trimmed by 0 bases and V by 0 bases; bases with no gene match: 1. In germline, CDR1 is SGHVS, CDR2 FNYEAQ. CDR3 length equals 16 residues. Here the CDR3 DNA reads TGTGCCAGCAGCTTAGCAACTAGCGGGAGCTCCTACGAGCAGTACTTC. Amino acid sequence: CASSLATSGSSYEQYF.

The count of this clone is one. The chain links TRBV13 to TRBJ2-1; 9 bases align to TRBD1. Germline V CDR1 and CDR2: PRHDT, FYEKMQ (reference sequence). The CDR3 extends over 13 amino acids. The J segment lost 6 bases and the V segment lost 5 bases, leaving 2 bases of the junction unmatched. This CDR3 reads CASSADRGNEQFF. The CDR3 DNA follows: TGTGCCAGCAGCGCGGACAGGGGCAATGAGCAGTTCTTC.

This chain links TRBV4-1 with TRBJ1-1, with 9 bases matching TRBD1. Germline V gene data show CDR1 as MGHRA and CDR2 as YSYEKL. The CDR3 contains 14 residues. Unmatched junction bases numbered 3, after V lost 2 bases and J lost 5 bases. CDR3 DNA sequence: TGCGCCAGCAGCCAACGACAGGGGGGGACTGAAGCTTTCTTT. Protein product: CASSQRQGGTEAFF.

By its share, this clone is medium-sized. The gene calls are TRBV9 and TRBJ2-1, with 8 nucleotides matching TRBD1. From germline, CDR1 is SGDLS and CDR2 YYNGEE. Losses at the gene ends were 4 bases for V and 3 bases for J; bases not matched to a gene: 6. The CDR3 totals 15 residues. This CDR3 is CASSSTGTGYNEQFF. As DNA, the CDR3 is TGTGCCAGCAGCTCGACCGGGACAGGCTACAATGAGCAGTTCTTC.

The J gene is TRBJ2-1, the V gene TRBV25-1; no clear D gene. V dropped 5 bases and J dropped 7 bases, with 18 bases sitting between them. The CDR3 loop spans 15 amino acids. Germline-derived CDR1 and CDR2 are MGHDK and SYGVNS. The CDR3 loop reads CASSPTLGSENEQFF. The CDR3 DNA follows: TGTGCCAGCAGTCCGACCCTAGGATCGGAAAATGAGCAGTTCTTC.

This sequence joins TRBV7-3 and TRBJ2-5, with 14 bases aligning to TRBD2. The CDR3 has 15 residues. V shed 5 bases and J 4 bases; nucleotides not matched to a gene: 3. Germline V gives CDR1 SGHTA, CDR2 FQGTGA. CDR3 nucleotide sequence: TGTGCCAGCAGCCCCGGGACTAGCGGGAGAGAGACCCAGTACTTC. Translated, it gives CASSPGTSGRETQYF.

The chain recombines TRBV5-1 with TRBJ2-7, with 10 nucleotides matching TRBD2. Trimming removed 5 bases from V and 1 base from J; junction bases left unmatched: 0. The CDR3 covers 13 residues. Germline CDR1 and CDR2: SGHRS and YFSETQ. In DNA, the CDR3 is TGCGCCAGCAGGACTAGCGGGTCCTACGAGCAGTACTTC. Its protein product is CASRTSGSYEQYF.

The chain has TRBV2 and TRBJ2-7, with D unresolved. V gave up 1 base and J gave up 0 bases, with 10 bases separating them. Germline-derived CDR1 and CDR2 are SNHLY and FYNNEI. The CDR3 totals 15 residues. CDR3 protein: CASSEGTPSSYEQYF. The CDR3 DNA follows: TGTGCCAGCAGTGAAGGCACCCCTAGCTCCTACGAGCAGTACTTC.

V gene TRBV4-1 combines with J gene TRBJ2-1; 7 nucleotides agree with TRBD1. The V and J ends lost 0 bases and 14 bases, in that order; junction bases with no gene match: 4. CDR1 is MGHRA, CDR2 YSYEKL, per germline. This CDR3 has 12 residues. DNA of the CDR3: TGCGCCAGCAGCCAAGATTGGGGACAGAAGTTCTTC. Encoded protein: CASSQDWGQKFF.

This sequence joins TRBV7-9 and TRBJ1-1; 10 bases are a match to TRBD1. The CDR3 is 17 amino acids. Germline V gives CDR1 SEHNR, CDR2 FQNEAQ (reference sequence). The junction had 8 bases not matched to a gene; V was cut back by 3 bases and J by 1 base. The CDR3: CASSLPTGGEPNTEAFF. The DNA of the CDR3 is TGTGCCAGCAGCTTGCCGACAGGGGGCGAGCCGAACACTGAAGCTTTCTTT.

V and J are TRBV4-2 and TRBJ2-2; D is possibly TRBD2 (5 bases). The CDR3 loop spans 15 amino acids. Trimming shortened V by 4 bases and J by 4 bases, and 13 bases separated the two germline ends. Per germline, CDR1 LGHNA and CDR2 YNFKEQ. CDR3 DNA: TGTGCCAGCAGCCCCCTTCTAGGAGGCACCGGGGAGCTGTTTTTT. Translating gives CASSPLLGGTGELFF.

The chain combines TRBV15 with TRBJ2-1; possible D gene TRBD2, 6 bases. The CDR3 totals 14 residues. The ends were cut back, 0 bases at V and 12 bases at J, with 15 bases in the middle. CDR1 and CDR2 from the germline V gene are LNHNV and YYDKDF (reference sequence). The DNA for the CDR3 is TGTGCCACCAGCAGAGAACGGGACTTCCCCAGGCAGTTCTTC. It codes for CATSRERDFPRQFF.

This clone has a single count. The chain is built from TRBV4-3 and TRBJ2-7; 9 bases align to TRBD2. Germline V lookup: CDR1 LGHNA, CDR2 YSLEER. V lost 0 bases to trimming and J lost 0 bases; unmatched junction nucleotides: 9. This CDR3 has 18 amino acids. The CDR3 here is CASSQDFSGSFPSYEQYF. The CDR3 DNA reads TGCGCCAGCAGCCAAGATTTTAGCGGGAGCTTCCCCTCCTACGAGCAGTACTTC.

The chain links TRBV27 to TRBJ2-1; 8 positions agree with TRBD1. CDR1 and CDR2 (germline): MNHEY, SMNVEV (reference sequence). Germline trimming cut 2 bases from V and 7 bases from J; bases unmatched to any gene: 1. The CDR3 is 13 amino acids. CDR3 loop: CASSLTGGNEQFF. The CDR3 nucleotides are TGTGCCAGCAGTTTAACAGGGGGGAATGAGCAGTTCTTC.

The rearrangement uses TRBV5-8 and TRBJ2-2; D is unresolved. Trimming removed 4 bases from V and 2 bases from J, with 12 bases in between. Germline assignment: CDR1 SGHTS and CDR2 YDEGEE. CDR3 length: 15 residues. In DNA, the CDR3 is TGTGCCAGCAGCGAACGAGGTGGAAACACCGGGGAGCTGTTTTTT. It encodes CASSERGGNTGELFF.

V and J are TRBV4-2 and TRBJ2-1; 7 nucleotides match TRBD2. The CDR3 covers 18 residues. Germline loops: CDR1 LGHNA, CDR2 YNFKEQ. After removal of 3 bases from V and 4 bases from J, the junction contained 15 bases not matched to a gene. Here the CDR3 DNA reads TGTGCCAGCAGCCAGAGGTTTGCGGGAGAGGATTGGTACAATGAGCAGTTCTTC. Amino acids: CASSQRFAGEDWYNEQFF.

The rearrangement uses TRBV7-2 and TRBJ2-3; 11 bases map to TRBD2. The CDR3 contains 16 residues. The V and J ends lost 6 bases and 6 bases, in that order; junction bases with no gene match: 11. The germline V gene has CDR1 SGHTA and CDR2 FQGNSA. The CDR3 bases are TGTGCCAGCAGACCTTTACTAGCGGGAGTGGCGGATACGCAGTATTTT. This sequence encodes CASRPLLAGVADTQYF. The full variable domain, its missing parts supplied by reference TRBV7-2 and TRBJ2-3, is GAGVSQSPSNKVTEKGKDVELRCDPISGHTALYWYRQSLGQGLEFLIYFQGNSAPDKSGLPSDRFSAERTGGSVSTLTIQRTQQEDSAVYLCASRPLLAGVADTQYFGPGTRLTVL.

The chain couples TRBV5-1 to TRBJ2-1, with 11 bases aligning to TRBD2. Trimming removed 6 bases from V and 6 bases from J; junction bases left unmatched: 8. The germline V gene encodes CDR1 SGHRS and CDR2 YFSETQ. The CDR3 contains 15 residues. CDR3 protein: CASKIGLAGGNEQFF. As DNA, the CDR3 is TGCGCCAGCAAAATAGGACTAGCGGGCGGCAATGAGCAGTTCTTC.